This is a list of T cell receptor beta chains from one sample in a study of monozygotic twins with inflammatory bowel disease. TCRdb reanalyzed the 5' RACE reads and collapses them to one entry per CDR3 protein, without DNA. This sample's table reports about 43,000 distinct CDR3 sequences. Sequenced sample: blood. The receptors stem from a human donor with ulcerative colitis or Crohn's disease, or a healthy co-twin of an affected twin (not recorded which). Each CDR3 is given with its conserved first and last residue. The order of the fields is V gene, J gene, CDR3 protein.

>TRBV12-3/TRBV12-4|TRBJ1-2
CASSAQGARGYTF
>TRBV7-8|TRBJ2-3
CASSPSGGSRDTQYF
>TRBV5-1|TRBJ2-5
CASSPTSGSQLETQYF
>TRBV15|TRBJ2-7
CATSRDMAGRGLEQYF
>TRBV6-1|TRBJ1-1
CASRRLNMNTEAFF
>TRBV3-1|TRBJ2-2
CASSLKRGPNTGELFF
>TRBV3-1|TRBJ1-3
CASSQGNRARSGNTIYF
>TRBV29-1|TRBJ2-5
CSVGTGLGETQYF
>TRBV5-7|TRBJ2-5
CASSCRDRGKETQYF
>TRBV28|TRBJ1-2
CASSLFPPSLNGYTF
>TRBV7-2|TRBJ1-4
CASSQDRVGEKLFF
>TRBV28|TRBJ2-7
CASSQSAGFSREQYF
>TRBV10-2|TRBJ2-3
CASSDLLAGWVDTQYF
>TRBV7-9|TRBJ1-1
CASSPQTGKNTEAFF
>TRBV12-3/TRBV12-4|TRBJ2-1
CASSLRLNEQFF
>TRBV7-9|TRBJ2-6
CASSFERGSGANVLTF
>TRBV11-2|TRBJ2-1
CASSLTGWGPYNEQFF
>TRBV20-1|TRBJ2-5
CSATVRGVVQETQYF
>TRBV11-3|TRBJ2-1
CASSLSLGQGTYNEQFF
>TRBV27|TRBJ2-1
CASSFWGLVTGNEQFF
>TRBV7-9|TRBJ2-3
CASSGDRNTDTQYF
>TRBV7-9|TRBJ1-1
CASSRPGQGARTEAFF
>TRBV28|TRBJ2-3
CASSRDGLDTQYF
>TRBV20-1|TRBJ2-1
CSATLAGGASYNEQFF
>TRBV7-9|TRBJ1-5
CASSLIADQPQHF
>TRBV4-3|TRBJ2-2
CASSQGGRGLGGELFF
>TRBV12-3/TRBV12-4|TRBJ1-1
CASSWTRGQVNTEAFF
>TRBV6-5|TRBJ1-1
CASSSWGVGDTEAFF
>TRBV20-1|TRBJ2-5
CSASTNSQETQYF
>TRBV5-1|TRBJ2-3
CASSPGQTDTQYF
>TRBV11-2|TRBJ1-2
CASSFNRAGYTF
>TRBV3-1|TRBJ2-1
CASSQDPRGEQFF
>TRBV2|TRBJ2-7
CASRLGQQGKVDEQYF
>TRBV28|TRBJ2-5
CASTGLSEETQYF
>TRBV5-1|TRBJ2-2
CASSLGPLSGTGELFF
>TRBV5-1|TRBJ2-6
CASSLPAGANVLTF
>TRBV6-5|TRBJ1-6
CASSPQTGRGANSPLHF
>TRBV7-2|TRBJ2-5
CASSRSGGGETQYF
>TRBV19|TRBJ2-2
CASSIQGPNTGELFF
>TRBV3-1|TRBJ1-6
CASSQRQGARTPLHF